A selection of T cell receptor beta chains follows, all from one sample in a study of glioma-infiltrating T cells after dendritic cell vaccination. Assay: immunoSEQ multiplex PCR; the TCRdb copy retains only in-frame clones and omits some. Of approximately 50,000 clones listed, 75% to 90% are singletons. Sequenced material: blood, taken after dendritic cell vaccination. The receptor source for this set is a human donor with glioblastoma. CDR3s include the opening cysteine and the closing phenylalanine or tryptophan. The D gene is left open where the match is weak. Rows give clone size only sometimes, using once, few, many, or a class for an expanded clone.

clone_size: NA; d_call: TRBD1; j_call: TRBJ1-5; v_call: TRBV9; cdr3_aa: CASGEGTGNNQPQHF; cdr3_nt: TGTGCCAGCGGCGAGGGGACAGGGAACAATCAGCCCCAGCATTTT
clone_size: once; d_call: TRBD2; j_call: TRBJ2-1; v_call: TRBV5-4; cdr3_aa: CASSLWGLAGAPRFF; cdr3_nt: TGTGCCAGCAGCTTGTGGGGACTAGCGGGTGCCCCGCGGTTCTTC
clone_size: NA; d_call: NA; j_call: TRBJ2-5; v_call: TRBV10-3; cdr3_aa: CAITLGTPKRQETQYF; cdr3_nt: TGTGCCATCACCCTTGGGACACCCAAACGCCAAGAGACCCAGTACTTC
clone_size: NA; d_call: TRBD1; j_call: TRBJ1-3; v_call: TRBV6-1; cdr3_aa: CASSPRTGSGNTIYF; cdr3_nt: TGTGCCAGCAGTCCTAGGACAGGCTCTGGAAACACCATATATTTT
clone_size: NA; d_call: TRBD2; j_call: TRBJ2-2; v_call: TRBV2; cdr3_aa: CASSIGTSGRVTGELFF; cdr3_nt: TGTGCCAGCAGCATCGGGACTAGCGGGAGGGTTACCGGGGAGCTGTTTTTT
clone_size: NA; d_call: TRBD2; j_call: TRBJ2-3; v_call: TRBV7-2; cdr3_aa: CASSLLAGGVTDTQYF; cdr3_nt: TGTGCCAGCAGCTTACTAGCGGGAGGGGTCACAGATACGCAGTATTTT
clone_size: NA; d_call: TRBD2; j_call: TRBJ2-3; v_call: TRBV5-1; cdr3_aa: CASSLLQVRLAGLGDTQYF; cdr3_nt: TGCGCCAGCAGCTTGTTGCAAGTTCGACTAGCGGGACTGGGGGATACGCAGTATTTT
clone_size: NA; d_call: TRBD2; j_call: TRBJ2-3; v_call: TRBV7-9; cdr3_aa: CASSTYSRGSTDTQYF; cdr3_nt: TGTGCCAGCAGCACTTACTCGCGGGGGTCCACAGATACGCAGTATTTT
clone_size: NA; d_call: TRBD1; j_call: TRBJ1-1; v_call: TRBV11-2; cdr3_aa: CASSSQGASTEAFF; cdr3_nt: TGTGCCAGCAGCTCACAGGGGGCTTCCACTGAAGCTTTCTTT
clone_size: NA; d_call: NA; j_call: TRBJ1-6; v_call: TRBV5-6; cdr3_aa: CASSSAGRYNSPLHF; cdr3_nt: TGTGCCAGCAGTTCCGCAGGAAGGTATAATTCACCCCTCCACTTT
clone_size: NA; d_call: NA; j_call: TRBJ2-7; v_call: TRBV7-2; cdr3_aa: CASSMTVAGGEQYF; cdr3_nt: TGTGCCAGCAGCATGACGGTGGCGGGCGGGGAGCAGTACTTC
clone_size: NA; d_call: NA; j_call: TRBJ2-1; v_call: TRBV2; cdr3_aa: CATTRDSYNEQFF; cdr3_nt: TGTGCCACTACTCGGGATTCCTACAATGAGCAGTTCTTC
clone_size: NA; d_call: NA; j_call: TRBJ1-1; v_call: TRBV27; cdr3_aa: CASSLGRGVMNTEAFF; cdr3_nt: TGTGCCAGCAGTTTGGGCAGGGGAGTCATGAACACTGAAGCTTTCTTT
clone_size: NA; d_call: NA; j_call: TRBJ1-2; v_call: TRBV19; cdr3_aa: CASSMPGQTRKGSYGYTF; cdr3_nt: TGTGCCAGTAGTATGCCAGGACAAACAAGGAAAGGATCCTATGGCTACACCTTC
clone_size: NA; d_call: NA; j_call: TRBJ2-3; v_call: TRBV7-2; cdr3_aa: CASSLGRDGIRATDTQYF; cdr3_nt: TGTGCCAGCAGCTTAGGGAGGGACGGAATCAGAGCTACAGATACGCAGTATTTT
clone_size: NA; d_call: TRBD1; j_call: TRBJ1-6; v_call: TRBV27; cdr3_aa: CASSSGQYDSPLHF; cdr3_nt: TGTGCCAGCAGTTCGGGACAGTATGATTCACCCCTCCACTTT
clone_size: NA; d_call: NA; j_call: TRBJ1-2; v_call: TRBV19; cdr3_aa: CASSGQHYGYTF; cdr3_nt: TGTGCCAGTAGTGGACAGCACTATGGCTACACCTTC
clone_size: NA; d_call: TRBD1; j_call: TRBJ2-2; v_call: TRBV4-1; cdr3_aa: CASSLLTGGSTGELFF; cdr3_nt: TGCGCCAGCAGCCTTTTAACAGGGGGCAGCACCGGGGAGCTGTTTTTT
clone_size: few; d_call: NA; j_call: TRBJ1-3; v_call: TRBV28; cdr3_aa: CASSLYSGNTIYF; cdr3_nt: TGTGCCAGCAGTCTATATTCGGGAAACACCATATATTTT
clone_size: once; d_call: NA; j_call: TRBJ2-7; v_call: TRBV5-1; cdr3_aa: CASSLAGSYEQYF; cdr3_nt: TGCGCCAGCAGCTTGGCCGGGTCCTACGAGCAGTACTTC
clone_size: NA; d_call: NA; j_call: TRBJ1-2; v_call: TRBV5-1; cdr3_aa: CASSWQGRDGYTF; cdr3_nt: TGCGCCAGCAGCTGGCAAGGGAGGGACGGCTACACCTTC
clone_size: NA; d_call: TRBD1; j_call: TRBJ1-3; v_call: TRBV28; cdr3_aa: CASFPGGTTGNTIYF; cdr3_nt: TGTGCCAGCTTCCCAGGGGGTACAACTGGAAACACCATATATTTT
clone_size: few; d_call: TRBD1; j_call: TRBJ1-4; v_call: TRBV27; cdr3_aa: CASSFQGVVGEKLFF; cdr3_nt: TGTGCCAGCAGTTTCCAGGGGGTGGTTGGGGAAAAACTGTTTTTT
clone_size: NA; d_call: NA; j_call: TRBJ2-2; v_call: TRBV18; cdr3_aa: CASSPPQTGNTGELFF; cdr3_nt: TGTGCCAGCTCACCACCGCAGACAGGGAACACCGGGGAGCTGTTTTTT
clone_size: NA; d_call: NA; j_call: TRBJ2-3; v_call: TRBV9; cdr3_aa: CASSVPRSGTSTDTQYF; cdr3_nt: TGTGCCAGCAGCGTCCCCCGTAGCGGAACTAGCACAGATACGCAGTATTTT
clone_size: NA; d_call: NA; j_call: TRBJ1-2; v_call: TRBV6-6; cdr3_aa: CASSPDSNYGYTF; cdr3_nt: TGTGCCAGCAGTCCGGACAGTAACTATGGCTACACCTTC
clone_size: NA; d_call: TRBD1; j_call: TRBJ1-5; v_call: TRBV19; cdr3_aa: CASKGAPSPSNQPQHF; cdr3_nt: TGTGCCAGTAAGGGGGCGCCAAGCCCTAGCAATCAGCCCCAGCATTTT
clone_size: once; d_call: TRBD1; j_call: TRBJ1-2; v_call: TRBV6-6; cdr3_aa: CASTQAGGIGYTF; cdr3_nt: TGTGCCAGCACCCAGGCAGGGGGGATTGGCTACACCTTC
clone_size: NA; d_call: TRBD1; j_call: TRBJ1-1; v_call: TRBV27; cdr3_aa: CASSSLQGLRTEAFF; cdr3_nt: TGTGCCAGCAGTTCCCTACAGGGGCTCCGAACTGAAGCTTTCTTT
clone_size: NA; d_call: NA; j_call: TRBJ1-1; v_call: TRBV7-3; cdr3_aa: CASSPVPGMNTEAFF; cdr3_nt: TGTGCCAGCAGCCCCGTCCCGGGTATGAACACTGAAGCTTTCTTT
clone_size: NA; d_call: TRBD2; j_call: TRBJ2-7; v_call: TRBV27; cdr3_aa: CASSPTSPPYEQYF; cdr3_nt: TGTGCCAGCAGCCCGACTAGCCCCCCGTACGAGCAGTACTTC
clone_size: NA; d_call: NA; j_call: TRBJ1-2; v_call: TRBV9; cdr3_aa: CASSVGGGSNYGYTF; cdr3_nt: TGTGCCAGCAGCGTAGGAGGGGGTTCTAACTATGGCTACACCTTC
clone_size: NA; d_call: TRBD1; j_call: TRBJ1-2; v_call: TRBV10-3; cdr3_aa: CAISEGPGGRGYTF; cdr3_nt: TGTGCCATCAGTGAAGGACCAGGGGGGCGAGGCTACACCTTC